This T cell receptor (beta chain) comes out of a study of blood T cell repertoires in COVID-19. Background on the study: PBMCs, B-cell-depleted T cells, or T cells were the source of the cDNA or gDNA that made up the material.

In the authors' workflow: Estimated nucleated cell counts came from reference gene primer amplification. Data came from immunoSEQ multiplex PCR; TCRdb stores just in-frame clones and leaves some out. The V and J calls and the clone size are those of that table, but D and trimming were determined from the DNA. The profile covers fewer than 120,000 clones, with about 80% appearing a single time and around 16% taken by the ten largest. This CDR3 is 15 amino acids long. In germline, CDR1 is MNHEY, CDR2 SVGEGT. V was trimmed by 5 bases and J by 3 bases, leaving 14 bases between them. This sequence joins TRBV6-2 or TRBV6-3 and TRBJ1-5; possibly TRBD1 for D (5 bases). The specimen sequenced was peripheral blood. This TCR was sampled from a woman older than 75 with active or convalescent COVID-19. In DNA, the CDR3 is TGTGCCAGCAGTCGACACAGGTTGTTCAATCAGCCCCAGCATTTT. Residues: CASSRHRLFNQPQHF.